This TCR beta chain was obtained from a study of STAT5B mutations in CD4+ large granular lymphocyte leukemia. This CDR3 spans 13 amino acids. V lost 6 bases and J lost 4, with 12 bases in between. From germline, CDR1 is MNHEY and CDR2 SMNVEV (reference sequence). The repertoire was sequenced with immunoSEQ multiplex PCR; TCRdb's copy has only in-frame clones and lacks some. The sample records 30,000 or so clones, approximately 80% being singletons. The sample consisted of CD4+ T cells from blood buffy coats. This chain uses TRBV27 with TRBJ1-2, with D tentatively TRBD1 (5 bases). The source is a human donor in good health. CDR3: CASRLSGFYGYTF. CDR3 in DNA: TGTGCCAGCAGACTATCAGGGTTCTATGGCTACACCTTC.